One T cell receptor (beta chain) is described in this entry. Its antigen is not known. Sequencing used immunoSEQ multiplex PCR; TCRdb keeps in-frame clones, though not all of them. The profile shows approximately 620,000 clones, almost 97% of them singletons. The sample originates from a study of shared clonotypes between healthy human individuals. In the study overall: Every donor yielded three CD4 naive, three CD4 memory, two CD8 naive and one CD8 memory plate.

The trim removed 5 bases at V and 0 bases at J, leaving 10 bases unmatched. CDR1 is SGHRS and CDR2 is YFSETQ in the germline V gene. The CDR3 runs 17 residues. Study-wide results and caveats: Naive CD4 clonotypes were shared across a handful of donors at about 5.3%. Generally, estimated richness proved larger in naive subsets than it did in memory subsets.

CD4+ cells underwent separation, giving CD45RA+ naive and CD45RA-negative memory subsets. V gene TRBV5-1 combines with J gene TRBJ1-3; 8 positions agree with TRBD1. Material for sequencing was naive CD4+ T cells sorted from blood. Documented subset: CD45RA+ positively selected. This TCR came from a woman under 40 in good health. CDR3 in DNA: TGCGCCAGCAGGTCCGGGACAGGCGGCTTCTCTGGAAACACCATATATTTT. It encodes CASRSGTGGFSGNTIYF.